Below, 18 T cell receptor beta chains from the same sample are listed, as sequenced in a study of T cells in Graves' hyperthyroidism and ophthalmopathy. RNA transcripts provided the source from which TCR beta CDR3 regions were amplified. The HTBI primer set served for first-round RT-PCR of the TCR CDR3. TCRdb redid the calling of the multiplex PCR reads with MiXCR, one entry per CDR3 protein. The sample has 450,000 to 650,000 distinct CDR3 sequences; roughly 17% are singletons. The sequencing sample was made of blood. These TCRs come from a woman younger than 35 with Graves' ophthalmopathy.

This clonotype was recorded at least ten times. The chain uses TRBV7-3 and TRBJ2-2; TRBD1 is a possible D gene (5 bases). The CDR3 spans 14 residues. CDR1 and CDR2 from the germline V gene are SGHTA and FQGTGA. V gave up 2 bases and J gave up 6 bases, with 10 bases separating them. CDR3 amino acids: CASSLQGLAGELFF. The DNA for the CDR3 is TGTGCCAGCAGCTTACAGGGATTGGCCGGGGAGCTGTTTTTT. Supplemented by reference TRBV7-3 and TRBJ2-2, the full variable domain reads GAGVSQTPSNKVTEKGKYVELRCDPISGHTALYWYRQSLGQGPEFLIYFQGTGAADDSGLPNDRFFAVRPEGSVSTLKIQRTERGDSAVYLCASSLQGLAGELFFGEGSRLTVL.

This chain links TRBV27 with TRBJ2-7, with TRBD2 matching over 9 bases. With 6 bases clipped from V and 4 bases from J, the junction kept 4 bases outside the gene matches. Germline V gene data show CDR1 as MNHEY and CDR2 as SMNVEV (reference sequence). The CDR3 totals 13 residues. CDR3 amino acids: CASSLAGVYEQYF. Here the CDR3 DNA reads TGTGCCAGCAGCTTAGCGGGAGTGTACGAGCAGTACTTC.

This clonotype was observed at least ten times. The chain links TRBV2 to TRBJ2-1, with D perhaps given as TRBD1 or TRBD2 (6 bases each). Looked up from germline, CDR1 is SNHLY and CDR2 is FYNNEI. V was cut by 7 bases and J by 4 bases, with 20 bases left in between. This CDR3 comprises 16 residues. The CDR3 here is CASILQGGLSYNEQFF. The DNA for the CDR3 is TGTGCCAGCATCCTCCAAGGGGGACTCTCATACAATGAGCAGTTCTTC.

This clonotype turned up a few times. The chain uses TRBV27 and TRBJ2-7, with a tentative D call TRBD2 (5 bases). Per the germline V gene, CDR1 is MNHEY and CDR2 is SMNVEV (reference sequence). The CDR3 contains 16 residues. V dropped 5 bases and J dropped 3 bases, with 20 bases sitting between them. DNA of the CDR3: TGTGCCAGCAGTCGACTCAACACCCGACTAAGCTACGAGCAGTACTTC. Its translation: CASSRLNTRLSYEQYF.

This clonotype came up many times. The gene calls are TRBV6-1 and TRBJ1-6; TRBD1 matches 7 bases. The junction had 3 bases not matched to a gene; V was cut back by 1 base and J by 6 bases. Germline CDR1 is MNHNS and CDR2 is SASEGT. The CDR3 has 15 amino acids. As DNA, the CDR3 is TGTGCCAGCAGTGAAGGGACAGGCAGTAATTCACCCCTCCACTTT. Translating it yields CASSEGTGSNSPLHF.

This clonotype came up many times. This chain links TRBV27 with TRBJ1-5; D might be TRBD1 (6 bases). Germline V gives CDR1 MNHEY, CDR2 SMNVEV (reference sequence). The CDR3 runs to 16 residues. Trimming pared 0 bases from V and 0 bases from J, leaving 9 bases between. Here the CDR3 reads CASSLSGGLSNQPQHF. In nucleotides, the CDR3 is TGTGCCAGCAGTTTATCTGGGGGCCTTAGCAATCAGCCCCAGCATTTT.

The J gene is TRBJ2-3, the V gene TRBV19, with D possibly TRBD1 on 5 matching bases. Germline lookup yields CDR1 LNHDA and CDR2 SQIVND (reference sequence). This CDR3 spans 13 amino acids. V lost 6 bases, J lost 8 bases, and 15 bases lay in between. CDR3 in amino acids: CASSPSQGGTQYF. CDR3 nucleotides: TGTGCCAGTAGCCCGTCCCAGGGTGGTACGCAGTATTTT.

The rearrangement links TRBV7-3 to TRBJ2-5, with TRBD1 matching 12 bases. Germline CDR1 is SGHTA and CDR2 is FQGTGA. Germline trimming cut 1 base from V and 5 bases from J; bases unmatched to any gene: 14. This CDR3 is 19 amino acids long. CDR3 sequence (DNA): TGTGCCAGCAGCTTAAGATGGTCCGGGACAGGGGGCGTAGGGGAGACCCAGTACTTC. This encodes CASSLRWSGTGGVGETQYF.

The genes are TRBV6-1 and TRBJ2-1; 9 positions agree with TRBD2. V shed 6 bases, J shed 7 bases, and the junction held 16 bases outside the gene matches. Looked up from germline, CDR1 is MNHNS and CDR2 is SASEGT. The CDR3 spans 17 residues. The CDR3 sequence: CASSPRGEVAGVNEQFF. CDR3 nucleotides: TGTGCCAGCAGCCCCAGGGGGGAGGTAGCGGGGGTAAATGAGCAGTTCTTC.

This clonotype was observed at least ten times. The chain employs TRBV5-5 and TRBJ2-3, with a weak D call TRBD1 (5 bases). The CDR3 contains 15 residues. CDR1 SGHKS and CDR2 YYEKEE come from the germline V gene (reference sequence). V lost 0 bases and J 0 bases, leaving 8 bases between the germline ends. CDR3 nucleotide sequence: TGTGCCAGCAGCTTGGAGGGGCGGAGCACAGATACGCAGTATTTT. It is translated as CASSLEGRSTDTQYF.

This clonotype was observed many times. The CDR3 nucleotides are TGTGCCAGCAGCCTTACCGGGAGGGCCGAGACTGAGCAGTTCTTC. Translated, it gives CASSLTGRAETEQFF. The chain combines TRBV11-2 with TRBJ2-1, with TRBD2 matching 8 bases. CDR1 is SGHAT and CDR2 is FQNNGV in the germline V gene. Trimming at V came to 5 bases and at J to 9 bases, leaving 12 bases not matched to a gene. The CDR3 is 15 amino acids.

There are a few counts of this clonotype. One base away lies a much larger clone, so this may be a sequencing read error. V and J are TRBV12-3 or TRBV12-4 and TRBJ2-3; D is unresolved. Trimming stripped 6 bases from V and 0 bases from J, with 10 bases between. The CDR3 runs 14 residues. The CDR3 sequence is CASSSLGSTDTQYF. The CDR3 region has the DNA TGTGCCAGCAGCTCCCTGGGGAGCACAGATACGCAGTATTTT.

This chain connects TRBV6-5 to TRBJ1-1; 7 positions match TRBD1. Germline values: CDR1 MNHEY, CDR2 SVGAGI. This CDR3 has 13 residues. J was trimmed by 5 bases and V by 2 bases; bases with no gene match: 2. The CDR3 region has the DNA TGTGCCAGCAGTTACACAGGGGCGACTGAAGCTTTCTTT. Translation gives CASSYTGATEAFF.

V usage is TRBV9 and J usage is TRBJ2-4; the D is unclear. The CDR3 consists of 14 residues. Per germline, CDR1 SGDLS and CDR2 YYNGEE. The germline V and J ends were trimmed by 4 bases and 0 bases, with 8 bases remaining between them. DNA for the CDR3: TGTGCCAGCAGCTTACATTTAGCCAAAAACATTCAGTACTTC. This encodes CASSLHLAKNIQYF.

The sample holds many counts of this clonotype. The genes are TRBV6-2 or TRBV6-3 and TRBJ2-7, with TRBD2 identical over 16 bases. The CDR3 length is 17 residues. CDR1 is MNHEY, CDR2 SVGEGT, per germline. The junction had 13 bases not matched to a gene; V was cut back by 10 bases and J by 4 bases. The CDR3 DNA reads TGTGCCACCCTGTCGGGACTAGCGGGAGGGAGGCGATACGAGCAGTACTTC. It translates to CATLSGLAGGRRYEQYF.

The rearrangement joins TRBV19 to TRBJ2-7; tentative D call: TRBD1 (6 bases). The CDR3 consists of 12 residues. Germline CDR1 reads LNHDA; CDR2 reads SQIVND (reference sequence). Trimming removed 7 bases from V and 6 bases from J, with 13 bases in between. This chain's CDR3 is CASTQGTGEQYF. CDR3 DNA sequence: TGTGCCAGTACGCAGGGGACCGGCGAGCAGTACTTC.

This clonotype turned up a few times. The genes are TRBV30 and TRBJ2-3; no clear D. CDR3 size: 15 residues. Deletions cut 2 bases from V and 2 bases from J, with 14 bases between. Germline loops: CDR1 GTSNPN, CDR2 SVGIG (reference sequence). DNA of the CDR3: TGTGCCTGGAGTCTCCTGGGGTATGTCACAGATACGCAGTATTTT. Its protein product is CAWSLLGYVTDTQYF.

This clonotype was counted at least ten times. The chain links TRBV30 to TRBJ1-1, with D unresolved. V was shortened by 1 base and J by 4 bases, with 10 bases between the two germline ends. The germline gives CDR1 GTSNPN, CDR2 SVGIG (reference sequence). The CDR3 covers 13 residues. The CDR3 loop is CAWSAERGTEAFF. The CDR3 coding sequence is TGTGCCTGGAGTGCTGAGCGCGGCACTGAAGCTTTCTTT.